The clone carrying this T cell receptor (beta chain) has ten or more counts. Its antigen is unknown. The sample originates from a study of T cells in Graves' hyperthyroidism and ophthalmopathy. Study findings and constraints: A median about 6 months before onset, the model predicted ophthalmopathy.

The investigators amplified TCR beta CDR3 regions from RNA transcripts. A first-round RT-PCR of the TCR CDR3 used the HTBI primer set. TCRdb re-called the multiplex PCR reads through MiXCR, storing one row per CDR3 protein. The profile shows tens of thousands of distinct CDR3 sequences, around 45% of them singletons. The length of the CDR3 is 12 residues. Germline V gene sequence: CDR1 LNHDA, CDR2 SQIVND (reference sequence). V dropped 6 bases and J dropped 5 bases, with 10 bases sitting between them. Material for sequencing was peripheral blood or thyroid tissue (not recorded which). The origin of this receptor is a woman between 50 and 59 years old with Graves' hyperthyroidism. The chain carries TRBV19 and TRBJ2-5; D may correspond to TRBD1 or TRBD2 (5 bases each). CDR3 DNA: TGTGCCAGTAGCCCGGGACGGGAGACCCAGTACTTC. This codes for CASSPGRETQYF.